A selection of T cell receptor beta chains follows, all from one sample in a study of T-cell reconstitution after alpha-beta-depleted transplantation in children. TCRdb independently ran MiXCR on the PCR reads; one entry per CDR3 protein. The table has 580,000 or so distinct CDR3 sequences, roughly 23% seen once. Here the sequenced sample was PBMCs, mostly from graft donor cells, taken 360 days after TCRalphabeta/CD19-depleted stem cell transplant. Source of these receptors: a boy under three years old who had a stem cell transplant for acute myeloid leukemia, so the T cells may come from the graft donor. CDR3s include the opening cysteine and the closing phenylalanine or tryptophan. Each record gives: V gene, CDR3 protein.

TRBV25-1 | CASSEAGVRETQYF
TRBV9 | CASSEWAEGDTQYF
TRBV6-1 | CASSILAGETNEQFF
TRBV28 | CASSLTTGPLRDTQYF
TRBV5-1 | CASSPPGGRNTGELFF
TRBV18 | CASSPLTQGDYYGYTF
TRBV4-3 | CASSQVQGARNNEQFF
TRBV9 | CASSVAGARSPLHF
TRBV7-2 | CASSSGLLPNEQFF
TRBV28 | CASSDNSDYNEQFF
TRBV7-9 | CASSTRLENTEAFF
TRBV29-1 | CSVRDSNYNEQFF
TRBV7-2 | CASSLALSGGATDTQYF
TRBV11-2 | CASSPGTRNNEQFF